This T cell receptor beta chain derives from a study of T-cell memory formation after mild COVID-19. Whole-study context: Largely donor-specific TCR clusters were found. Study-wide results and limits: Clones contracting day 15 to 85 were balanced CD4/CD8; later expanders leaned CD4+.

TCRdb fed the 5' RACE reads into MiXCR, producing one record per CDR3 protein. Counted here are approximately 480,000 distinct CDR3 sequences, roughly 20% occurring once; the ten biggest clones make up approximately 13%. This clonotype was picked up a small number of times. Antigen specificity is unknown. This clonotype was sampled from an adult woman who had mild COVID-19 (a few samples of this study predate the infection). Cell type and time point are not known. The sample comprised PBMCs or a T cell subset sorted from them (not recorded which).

The CDR3 reads CASSPGQGPSAGELFF. DNA of the CDR3: TGTGCCAGCAGCCCCGGACAGGGTCCGAGTGCCGGGGAGCTGTTTTTT. The gene calls are TRBV4-2 and TRBJ2-2; 8 bases fit TRBD1. CDR3 size: 16 residues. V trimming: 4 bases; J trimming: 6 bases; junction bases outside the gene matches: 10. From germline, CDR1 is LGHNA and CDR2 YNFKEQ.